These 25 T cell receptor beta chains came from one sample sequenced in a study of OX40 agonist ivuxolimab in advanced cancers. Clones were sequenced by immunoSEQ multiplex PCR, and TCRdb holds only the in-frame ones, with some missing. This sample yields 30,000 to 45,000 clones, of which approximately 81% are seen a single time; 9.5% to 15% belongs to the top ten. The specimen was CD4+ or CD8+ T cells sorted from blood, collected in a trial of the OX40 agonist ivuxolimab. All receptors come from an adult with an advanced solid tumor such as melanoma, head and neck, liver or kidney cancer.

A single count supports this clone. The rearrangement joins TRBV6-6 to TRBJ2-1, with 7 bases that match TRBD2. Trimming at V came to 0 bases and at J to 9 bases, leaving 2 bases not matched to a gene. The CDR3 is made up of 13 amino acids. Per the germline V gene, CDR1 is MNHNY and CDR2 is SVGAGI (reference sequence). The CDR3 region has the DNA TGTGCCAGCAGTTACTCCCCGGGGGGTGAGCAGTTCTTC. It is translated as CASSYSPGGEQFF.

The chain links TRBV4-2 to TRBJ2-7, with D unclear. The germline V gene encodes CDR1 LGHNA and CDR2 YNFKEQ. This CDR3 is built from 14 residues. Trimming left V 0 bases short and J 3 bases short, with 9 bases between. The chain's CDR3 is CASSQDKDVYEQYF. For the CDR3, the DNA is TGTGCCAGCAGCCAAGATAAGGACGTCTACGAGCAGTACTTC.

The genes are TRBV11-3 and TRBJ2-1, with TRBD1 as a possible D gene (6 bases). This CDR3 contains 14 residues. CDR1 is SGHNT, CDR2 YENEEA, per germline. V was cut by 4 bases and J by 5 bases, with 12 bases left in between. CDR3 residues: CASSSGARHNEQFF. In nucleotides, the CDR3 is TGTGCCAGCAGCTCAGGGGCGAGACACAATGAGCAGTTCTTC.

J is TRBJ2-1 and V is TRBV2; 9 bases line up with TRBD2. CDR1 and CDR2 from the germline V gene are SNHLY and FYNNEI. The CDR3 covers 15 residues. Trimming at V came to 4 bases and at J to 6 bases, leaving 7 bases not matched to a gene. The CDR3: CASSGLAVRLNEQFF. The CDR3 DNA reads as TGTGCCAGCAGTGGACTAGCGGTAAGACTCAATGAGCAGTTCTTC.

The rearrangement uses TRBV19 and TRBJ2-5; D might be TRBD1 or TRBD2, each matching 5 bases. Germline V gene data show CDR1 as LNHDA and CDR2 as SQIVND (reference sequence). V gave up 5 bases and J gave up 5 bases, with 9 bases separating them. CDR3 length equals 12 residues. This chain's CDR3 is CASSEGPETQYF. The CDR3 coding sequence is TGTGCCAGTAGTGAGGGGCCGGAGACCCAGTACTTC.

The V call is TRBV28, the J call TRBJ1-4, with D perhaps TRBD1 (5 bases). The CDR3 runs to 13 residues. Germline-derived CDR1 and CDR2 are MDHEN and SYDVKM. Trimming left V 6 bases short and J 8 bases short, with 13 bases between. The CDR3 is CASRSGPGEKLFF. The CDR3 coding sequence is TGTGCCAGCAGGTCGGGGCCTGGCGAAAAACTGTTTTTT.

This clone came up a few times. The chain combines TRBV7-3 with TRBJ2-1; perhaps TRBD1 as D (5 bases). Germline V gene data show CDR1 as SGHTA and CDR2 as FQGTGA. The CDR3 length is 14 residues. Deletions cut 5 bases from V and 7 bases from J, with 15 bases between. CDR3 in DNA: TGTGCCAGCAGCGGACCCAAAACAGGAAATGAGCAGTTCTTC. It yields the protein CASSGPKTGNEQFF.

J is TRBJ2-1 and V is TRBV2; weak D call: TRBD1 (5 bases). The germline CDR1 and CDR2 sequences are SNHLY and FYNNEI. Trimming removed 6 bases at V and 5 bases at J, with 14 bases between. The CDR3 contains 14 residues. The CDR3, as DNA: TGTGCCAGCAGATACAAATCGACAGACAATGAGCAGTTCTTC. Protein: CASRYKSTDNEQFF.

This clone was seen only a few times. The J gene is TRBJ2-7, the V gene TRBV7-3, with 11 bases aligning to TRBD2. CDR1 is SGHTA, CDR2 FQGTGA, per germline. J gave up 6 bases and V 5 bases, and 3 bases lay outside the gene matches. CDR3 size: 13 residues. The CDR3 loop reads CASSLGTSGEQYF. As DNA, the CDR3 is TGTGCCAGCAGCCTCGGGACTAGCGGCGAGCAGTACTTC.

CDR3 residues: CASSLISFSYEQYF. The DNA of the CDR3 is TGTGCCAGCAGTTTAATCTCTTTCTCCTACGAGCAGTACTTC. V and J are TRBV28 and TRBJ2-7; no reliable D call. Germline CDR1 MDHEN, CDR2 SYDVKM. This CDR3 region has 14 residues. Between the trimmed V and J ends, which lost 2 bases and 0 bases, there was a span of 8 bases.

This sequence joins TRBV2 and TRBJ2-7; D might be TRBD1 (7 bases). Germline assignment: CDR1 SNHLY and CDR2 FYNNEI. Trimming took off 6 bases at V and 2 bases at J, with 23 bases between the two ends. The CDR3 totals 17 residues. CDR3 sequence (DNA): TGTGCCAGCAGCGACAGGGATCCGGGAGTCGGGACCTACGAGCAGTACTTC. As protein: CASSDRDPGVGTYEQYF. Supplemented by reference TRBV2 and TRBJ2-7, the full variable domain reads EPEVTQTPSHQVTQMGQEVILRCVPISNHLYFYWYRQILGQKVEFLVSFYNNEISEKSEIFDDQFSVERPDGSNFTLKIRSTKLEDSAMYFCASSDRDPGVGTYEQYFGPGTRLTVT.

The chain has TRBV7-9 and TRBJ2-2; no firm D call. V was shortened by 6 bases and J by 5 bases, with 13 bases between the two germline ends. Germline V lookup: CDR1 SEHNR, CDR2 FQNEAQ (reference sequence). The CDR3 extends over 14 amino acids. The CDR3 protein is CASRYTPLTGELFF. The CDR3 DNA sequence: TGTGCCAGCAGATATACACCGCTTACCGGGGAGCTGTTTTTT.

CDR3 DNA sequence: TGTGCCAGCAGCTTAGGAGGATCCTATGGCTACACCTTC. It codes for CASSLGGSYGYTF. The chain joins TRBV7-8 to TRBJ1-2, with D hard to call. The length of the CDR3 is 13 residues. Germline CDR1 and CDR2: SGHVS and FQNEAQ. V was cut by 1 base and J by 4 bases, with 7 bases left in between.

This rearrangement joins TRBV4-1 to TRBJ1-2, with D unresolved. V lost 0 bases, J lost 0 bases, and 11 bases lay in between. Germline loops: CDR1 MGHRA, CDR2 YSYEKL. The CDR3 loop spans 16 amino acids. CDR3 residues: CASSQDFTAANYGYTF. The DNA of the CDR3 is TGCGCCAGCAGCCAAGATTTTACAGCAGCTAACTATGGCTACACCTTC.

J is TRBJ2-5 and V is TRBV4-2; a weak D match, TRBD2 (6 bases). Per the germline V gene, CDR1 is LGHNA and CDR2 is YNFKEQ. The ends were cut back, 4 bases at V and 2 bases at J, with 11 bases in the middle. CDR3 length equals 14 residues. CDR3 DNA sequence: TGTGCCAGCAGCCCGGGACTGGAACAAGAGACCCAGTACTTC. Translation: CASSPGLEQETQYF.

The chain has TRBV16 and TRBJ2-7; D ambiguous. V was pared by 0 bases and J by 4 bases, with 4 bases between. This CDR3 comprises 12 residues. The germline V gene has CDR1 KGHSY and CDR2 FQNENV. CDR3 nucleotide sequence: TGTGCCAGCAGCCAATCATCATACGAGCAGTACTTC. Translated, it gives CASSQSSYEQYF.

The chain employs TRBV11-2 and TRBJ1-5; 7 nucleotides agree with TRBD1. This CDR3 region has 17 residues. Germline V CDR1 and CDR2: SGHAT, FQNNGV. The V and J ends lost 2 bases and 5 bases, in that order; junction bases with no gene match: 12. The DNA for the CDR3 is TGTGCCAGCAGCTTACCCTCCGGACAGGCCTCGTATCAGCCCCAGCATTTT. It yields the protein CASSLPSGQASYQPQHF.

The chain carries TRBV28 and TRBJ2-5, with unresolved D. Deletions cut 11 bases from V and 7 bases from J, with 14 bases between. Germline V CDR1 and CDR2: MDHEN, SYDVKM. The CDR3 spans 11 residues. CDR3 DNA sequence: TGTGCCTCGGTTGGGGTTGGGACCCAGTACTTC. Its protein product is CASVGVGTQYF.

This clone was found once. CDR3 DNA sequence: TGTGCCAGCAGTTTATGGGACAGGATAAATCAGCCCCAGCATTTT. Its protein is CASSLWDRINQPQHF. The V call is TRBV28, the J call TRBJ1-5; 7 bases are shared with TRBD1. The CDR3 sequence is 15 residues long. The J segment lost 4 bases and the V segment lost 0 bases, leaving 3 bases of the junction unmatched. Germline loops: CDR1 MDHEN, CDR2 SYDVKM.

The chain links TRBV27 to TRBJ2-1; maybe TRBD1 (6 bases). The length of the CDR3 is 19 residues. Trimming took 5 bases from V and 5 from J, leaving 28 bases between them. Germline values: CDR1 MNHEY, CDR2 SMNVEV (reference sequence). The CDR3 region has the DNA TGTGCCAGCAGTACTTCCCCCGCCTCGGACAGCCCTAGGAACAATGAGCAGTTCTTC. Translated, it gives CASSTSPASDSPRNNEQFF.

The sample holds a few counts of this clone. The rearrangement joins TRBV25-1 to TRBJ2-7, with D perhaps matching TRBD1 (5 bases). Germline V CDR1 and CDR2: MGHDK, SYGVNS. This CDR3 is 14 amino acids long. Trimming stripped 3 bases from V and 2 bases from J, with 11 bases between. The CDR3 bases are TGTGCCAGCAGTGACCCAGGGTTAGCCTACGAGCAGTACTTC. This encodes CASSDPGLAYEQYF.

The chain is built from TRBV5-1 and TRBJ1-1, with a possible D match to TRBD1 (5 bases). CDR1 and CDR2 from the germline V gene are SGHRS and YFSETQ. The CDR3 has 15 residues. V was trimmed by 1 base and J by 1 base, leaving 11 bases between them. In nucleotides, the CDR3 is TGCGCCAGCAGCTTGTGGGGCGGGGCGAACACTGAAGCTTTCTTT. Protein: CASSLWGGANTEAFF.

J is TRBJ1-4 and V is TRBV19, with unresolved D. The CDR3 runs 13 residues. Trimming left V 2 bases short and J 6 bases short, with 7 bases between. Germline CDR1 is LNHDA and CDR2 is SQIVND (reference sequence). CDR3 in amino acids: CASSIPGDEKLFF. CDR3 in DNA: TGTGCCAGTAGTATACCCGGCGATGAAAAACTGTTTTTT.

The chain employs TRBV27 and TRBJ2-2, with a weak D call TRBD1 (5 bases). The CDR3 is 15 residues long. V was clipped by 0 bases and J by 5 bases, with 10 bases between them. Looked up from germline, CDR1 is MNHEY and CDR2 is SMNVEV (reference sequence). The CDR3 reads CASSLSAGFTGELFF. The CDR3, as DNA: TGTGCCAGCAGTTTATCGGCAGGGTTTACCGGGGAGCTGTTTTTT.

The chain has TRBV18 and TRBJ1-1; D is uncertain. V lost 3 bases and J 0 bases, leaving 14 bases between the germline ends. This CDR3 comprises 16 residues. Germline CDR1 is KGHSH and CDR2 is LQKENI. This CDR3 is CASSPSTWVLNTEAFF. CDR3 DNA sequence: TGTGCCAGCTCACCGTCGACATGGGTCCTGAACACTGAAGCTTTCTTT.